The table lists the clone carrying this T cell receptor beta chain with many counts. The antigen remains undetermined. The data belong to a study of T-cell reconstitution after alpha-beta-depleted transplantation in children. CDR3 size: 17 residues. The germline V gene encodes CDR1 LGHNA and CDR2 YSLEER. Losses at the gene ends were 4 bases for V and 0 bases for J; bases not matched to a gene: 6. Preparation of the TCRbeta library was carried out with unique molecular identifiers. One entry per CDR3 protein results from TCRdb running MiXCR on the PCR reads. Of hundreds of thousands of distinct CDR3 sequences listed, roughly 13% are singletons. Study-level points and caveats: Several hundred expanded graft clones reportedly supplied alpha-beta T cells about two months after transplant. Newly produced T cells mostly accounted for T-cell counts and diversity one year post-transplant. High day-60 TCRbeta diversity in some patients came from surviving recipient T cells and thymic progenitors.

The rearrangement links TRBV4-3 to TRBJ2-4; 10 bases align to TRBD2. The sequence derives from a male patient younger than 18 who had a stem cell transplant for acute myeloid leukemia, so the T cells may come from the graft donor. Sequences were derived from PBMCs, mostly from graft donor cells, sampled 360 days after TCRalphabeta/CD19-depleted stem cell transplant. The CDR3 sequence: CASSRRTSGIAKNIQYF. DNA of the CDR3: TGCGCCAGCAGCCGGCGGACTAGCGGAATAGCCAAAAACATTCAGTACTTC.